This T cell receptor (beta chain) appears in the sequencing data of a study of somatic mutations in cytotoxic T cells in rheumatoid arthritis. As for the study in general: Patients had over 25 ml EDTA blood drawn right after diagnosis, before any treatment. Findings of the study overall: Healthy controls did not share the age-linked increase in CD8+ clonality seen in rheumatoid arthritis patients.

A note on this clone: The antigen remains unidentified.

From germline, CDR1 is SGHVS and CDR2 FQNEAQ. The CDR3 is 13 residues long. V lost 3 bases and J 4 bases, leaving 10 bases between the germline ends. Generated by immunoSEQ multiplex PCR, the TCRdb table keeps only in-frame clones and is missing some. The data contain approximately 21,000 clones, roughly 80% of them seen just once; the ten biggest clones take up roughly 3.8%. Material: CD8+ T cells sorted from blood. This TCR derives from an adult with rheumatoid arthritis. V is TRBV7-8 and J is TRBJ2-7; tentatively, D is TRBD1 (5 bases). CDR3 bases: TGTGCCAGCAGCTTGTCAGGGCAATACGAGCAGTACTTC. This gives the protein CASSLSGQYEQYF.